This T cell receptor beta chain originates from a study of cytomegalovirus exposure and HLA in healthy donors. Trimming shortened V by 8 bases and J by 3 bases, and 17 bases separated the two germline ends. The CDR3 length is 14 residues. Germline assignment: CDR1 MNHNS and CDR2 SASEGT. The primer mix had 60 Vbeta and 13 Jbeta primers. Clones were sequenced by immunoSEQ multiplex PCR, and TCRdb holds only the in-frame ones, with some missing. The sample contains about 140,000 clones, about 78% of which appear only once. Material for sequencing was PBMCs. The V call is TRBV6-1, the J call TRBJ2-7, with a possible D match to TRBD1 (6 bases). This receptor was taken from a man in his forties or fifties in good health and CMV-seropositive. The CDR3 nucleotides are TGTGCCAGCGGGATCACGACAGGACACTACGAGCAGTACTTC. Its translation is CASGITTGHYEQYF.